The TCR beta chain under discussion was sequenced for a study of immune heterogeneity within non-small cell lung tumors. Study details: In total, the tumors were 4 squamous cell carcinomas, about ten non-squamous carcinomas and 1 not otherwise specified. Study observations and caveats: There were identical dominant CDR3 beta clonotypes recurring across tumor sites within a patient, together with site-unique high-frequency clones. Between one patient and another, high-frequency T-cell receptor beta clonotypes were largely distinct.

This clonotype is judged medium-sized. Its antigen remains unidentified. Deletions cut 5 bases from V and 8 bases from J, with 10 bases between. CDR3 length: 11 residues. CDR1 is GTSNPN, CDR2 SVGIG, per germline (reference sequence). Template input was genomic DNA from bulk tumor (600 ng per sample). Biopsies that were spaced far apart were taken, several per primary tumor, during surgery. Undergoing curative surgery were patients whose non-small cell lung cancer was untreated and newly diagnosed. Study donors were patients with a new diagnosis of non-small cell lung cancer who underwent surgery with curative intent. TCR beta CDR3 regions came from multiplex PCR with 32 forward V and 13 reverse J primers. TCRdb re-derived calls from the multiplex PCR reads in MiXCR, one entry per CDR3 protein. Among around 4,400 distinct CDR3 sequences, about 34% were seen once, and the ten largest hold 20% to 25%.

Sequenced input: lung tumor tissue. The chain couples TRBV30 to TRBJ1-3; the D is unclear. The clonotype comes from a woman in her forties or fifties with non-small cell lung cancer. The CDR3: CAWGVGDTIYF. The DNA of the CDR3 is TGTGCCTGGGGAGTTGGGGACACCATATATTTT.